A selection of T cell receptor beta chains follows, all from one sample in a study of CD8 T cells in ankylosing spondylitis. TCRdb independently ran MiXCR on the 5' RACE reads; one entry per CDR3 protein. This table holds roughly 450,000 distinct CDR3 sequences, roughly 25% found once. Sequenced sample: blood, either unsorted or a sorted T cell fraction (not recorded which). The origin of the receptors is a male donor with ankylosing spondylitis. CDR3s include the opening cysteine and the closing phenylalanine or tryptophan. The D gene is left open where the match is weak. Size values are once, few and many counts, or a class for expanded clones, and some rows have none.

J gene,clone size,V gene,D gene,CDR3 DNA,CDR3 protein
TRBJ2-2,NA,TRBV24-1,NA,TGTGCCACCAGTGATTTGGGGGCAGACACCTCAGGGGAGCTGTTTTTT,CATSDLGADTSGELFF
TRBJ1-3,few,TRBV27,NA,TGTGCCAGCGGTGTGGGGTCCGCCGGAAACACCATATATTTT,CASGVGSAGNTIYF
TRBJ1-4,once,TRBV20-1,NA,TGCAGTGCTAGAGGTCCTCCAGGGCCGGGTAGTGAAAAACTGTTTTTT,CSARGPPGPGSEKLFF
TRBJ2-3,NA,TRBV7-2,TRBD1,TGTGCCAGCAGCGCCTCGGGACAGATATTTTATACGCAGTATTTT,CASSASGQIFYTQYF
TRBJ2-4,NA,TRBV20-1,NA,TGCAGTGCCGCTGAGACAGGAATAATTCAGTACTTC,CSAAETGIIQYF
TRBJ1-2,few,TRBV12-3/TRBV12-4,NA,TGTGCCAGCAGTACGGCCGGGACAAATTATGGCTACACCTTC,CASSTAGTNYGYTF
TRBJ1-2,NA,TRBV5-6,TRBD1,TGTGCCAGCAGCTGGGGACAGGCCGGGCACTATGGCTACACCTTC,CASSWGQAGHYGYTF
TRBJ2-1,few,TRBV5-5,NA,TGTGCCAGCAGCTTAAAGGTCAGGGAAGGTGAGCAGTTCTTC,CASSLKVREGEQFF
TRBJ2-5,NA,TRBV5-1,TRBD1,TGCGCCAGCAGCTTGGGTCCGGGACAGGGACAAGAGACCCAGTACTTC,CASSLGPGQGQETQYF
TRBJ1-1,few,TRBV6-4,TRBD1,TGTGCCAGCAGTGAAGGCCAGGGGGACACTGAAGCTTTCTTT,CASSEGQGDTEAFF
TRBJ2-2,NA,TRBV10-1,NA,TGCGCCAGCAGTGGGGGGACTAGGGGGCTCACCGGGGAGCTGTTTTTT,CASSGGTRGLTGELFF
TRBJ2-4,NA,TRBV18,NA,TGTGCCAGCTCACCAGTGACAGGAGCAAACATTCAGTACTTC,CASSPVTGANIQYF
TRBJ2-1,NA,TRBV20-1,TRBD2,TGCAGTGCTAAGGGTAGCGGGAGAGGCAATGAGCAGTTCTTC,CSAKGSGRGNEQFF
TRBJ2-3,few,TRBV6-1,NA,TGTGCCAGCAGTGAAGCCTCCAGGGGAGGTACGCAGTATTTT,CASSEASRGGTQYF
TRBJ1-4,NA,TRBV7-9,NA,TGTGCCAGCAGCGTGGACGGACCTAATGAAAAACTGTTTTTT,CASSVDGPNEKLFF
TRBJ2-1,few,TRBV7-2,NA,TGTGCCAGCAGCGCAGTGGTAGCGGTGGGGACGGGGCAGTTCTTC,CASSAVVAVGTGQFF
TRBJ2-5,NA,TRBV3-1,TRBD1,TGTGCCAGCAGCCGGGGACAGGCGAACCAAGAGACCCAGTACTTC,CASSRGQANQETQYF
TRBJ1-2,many,TRBV29-1,NA,TGCAGCGTCCAGAAAGGGACGGATGGCTATGGCTACACCTTC,CSVQKGTDGYGYTF
TRBJ1-1,few,TRBV5-1,TRBD1,TGCGCCAGCAGCTTTCAGGGGGATATGAACACTGAAGCTTTCTTT,CASSFQGDMNTEAFF
TRBJ2-7,few,TRBV5-1,NA,TGCGCCAGCAGTCAAGGGCGCAGCCGGCACGAGCAGTACTTC,CASSQGRSRHEQYF
TRBJ2-6,NA,TRBV29-1,NA,TGCAGCGTTGGTCAGGAGTCTGGGGCCAACGTCCTGACTTTC,CSVGQESGANVLTF
TRBJ1-1,once,TRBV18,NA,TGTGCCAGCTCACTAGGACAGATCCTGAACACTGAAGCTTTCTTT,CASSLGQILNTEAFF
TRBJ2-2,few,TRBV29-1,TRBD1,TGCAGCGTTGTGAACACAGGGGGCACCGGGGAGCTGTTTTTT,CSVVNTGGTGELFF
TRBJ2-1,few,TRBV5-1,TRBD2,TGCGCCAGCGCACAAACTAGCGGGAGTTTAAATGAGCAGTTCTTC,CASAQTSGSLNEQFF
TRBJ2-5,NA,TRBV24-1,NA,TGTGCCACCAGTGATTCTTGGACGGAGACCCAGTACTTC,CATSDSWTETQYF
TRBJ1-5,few,TRBV12-3/TRBV12-4,NA,TGTGCCAGCAGTTTTTTATCAGTCTATAGCAATCAGCCCCAGCATTTT,CASSFLSVYSNQPQHF
TRBJ2-7,NA,TRBV20-1,NA,TGCAGTGCTAGTGGGGGCTGGAGCTCCTACGAGCAGTACTTC,CSASGGWSSYEQYF
TRBJ1-1,few,TRBV5-1,NA,TGCGCCAGCAGCTCCTCTTGGGATCCGAACACTGAAGCTTTCTTT,CASSSSWDPNTEAFF
TRBJ1-4,many,TRBV5-1,NA,TGCGCCAGCAGCAACGGAGGAGCTGCAACTAATGAAAAACTGTTTTTT,CASSNGGAATNEKLFF
TRBJ2-2,NA,TRBV6-2/TRBV6-3,TRBD2,TGTGCCAGCTTCTCCCCCGGGACTAGTCTGGCCGGGGAGCTGTTTTTT,CASFSPGTSLAGELFF
TRBJ1-6,NA,TRBV7-2,NA,TGTGCCAGCAGCTTAGGGGCGGGCTATAATTCACCCCTCCACTTT,CASSLGAGYNSPLHF
TRBJ1-5,few,TRBV15,NA,TGTGCCACCAGCAGAGGTCCGGGGGGAAATCAGCCCCAGCATTTT,CATSRGPGGNQPQHF
TRBJ2-1,few,TRBV7-4,TRBD2,TGTGCCAGCAGCTTTAGCGGGGCCTCCTACAATGAGCAGTTCTTC,CASSFSGASYNEQFF
TRBJ1-5,NA,TRBV7-8,NA,TGTGCCAGCAGCTTAGGGGGTTGGGTTGAGCCCCAGCATTTT,CASSLGGWVEPQHF
TRBJ2-3,NA,TRBV7-2,NA,TGTGCCAGCAGCTTACTAGCGCCAGACACAGATACGCAGTATTTT,CASSLLAPDTDTQYF
TRBJ2-3,NA,TRBV12-3/TRBV12-4,TRBD1,TGTGCCAGCAGGTTCGCCGGGACAGGGGGCGCAGATACGCAGTATTTT,CASRFAGTGGADTQYF
TRBJ2-7,NA,TRBV11-2,TRBD2,TGTGCCAGCAGCTTATCCCTTAGCGGGCTACCCTACGAGCAGTACTTC,CASSLSLSGLPYEQYF
TRBJ2-2,NA,TRBV5-5,NA,TGTGCCAGCAGCTTGAGGGGTGGGGACACCGGGGAGCTGTTTTTT,CASSLRGGDTGELFF
TRBJ2-7,few,TRBV20-1,NA,TGCAGTGCAGCCGACCAGGGTTATTCCTACGAGCAGTACTTC,CSAADQGYSYEQYF
TRBJ2-1,few,TRBV5-1,TRBD1,TGCGCCAGCAGCTCGGGACAGGGGGCGCACAATGAGCAGTTCTTC,CASSSGQGAHNEQFF
TRBJ2-1,many,TRBV29-1,NA,TGCAGCGTTGAAACGGGACATGAGCAGTTCTTC,CSVETGHEQFF
TRBJ2-1,NA,TRBV5-1,NA,TGCGCCAGCGCCCTCCCCCCCGGGCTAGCCAGGGGTGAGCAGTTCTTC,CASALPPGLARGEQFF
TRBJ1-5,once,TRBV6-5,NA,TGTGCCAGCAGTTACGAAAGGGGCAATCAGCCCCAGCATTTT,CASSYERGNQPQHF
TRBJ2-3,NA,TRBV18,TRBD2,TGTGCCAGCTCACCACGGCTAGCGGGAGGAGCAGATACGCAGTATTTT,CASSPRLAGGADTQYF
TRBJ1-1,NA,TRBV7-2,NA,TGTGCCAGCAGCTTAAGTTGGCAGTCCTCTGAAGCTTTCTTT,CASSLSWQSSEAFF
TRBJ2-1,NA,TRBV7-2,TRBD2,TGTGCCAGCAGCCCCCGACTAGCGGGAAGGGGCCCCAATGAGCAGTTCTTC,CASSPRLAGRGPNEQFF
TRBJ2-3,many,TRBV11-2,TRBD2,TGTGCCAGCAGCGCTACTCTGACTAGCGGGAGCACAGATACGCAGTATTTT,CASSATLTSGSTDTQYF
TRBJ1-2,NA,TRBV6-1,NA,TGTGCCAGCAGTGGTATTGCAGGGTCAATCGGCTACACCTTC,CASSGIAGSIGYTF
TRBJ1-1,NA,TRBV29-1,NA,TGCAGCGTTGAAAGGCAGTGGAGGGGTGAAGCTTTCTTT,CSVERQWRGEAFF